This T cell receptor (beta chain) was identified during a study of molecular identifiers for immune sequencing clone quantification. It was from roughly 21,000 to 960,000 sorted cells, with 10%, 30% or 50% RNA, that naive CD8 libraries came. Naive CD8 T cells underwent sorting with the CD8+CD4-CCR7+CD45RA+ definition. About this clonotype itself: A much larger clone lies a single base off, so this may be a read error.

TCRdb processed the PCR reads anew with MiXCR; each CDR3 protein has one entry. This sample has approximately 500,000 distinct CDR3 sequences; over 20% occur once, and the top ten carry approximately 0.84%. This CDR3 is 22 amino acids long. CDR1 and CDR2 (germline): LGHNT, FRNRAP. V lost 5 bases and J 5 bases, leaving 38 bases between the germline ends. Sequencing input: naive CD8+ T cells from blood, with Jurkat cell RNA spiked in. Subset indicated: FACS-sorted CD8+CD4-CCR7+CD45RA+ naive T cells. V is TRBV12-5 and J is TRBJ2-3; tentatively, D is TRBD2 (7 bases). The TCR was taken from a human donor in good health. Some libraries in this study had Jurkat cell RNA spiked in. The chain's CDR3 is CASGRYRTGYRGGEGLRDTQYF. As DNA, the CDR3 is TGTGCTAGTGGTCGGTACAGAACAGGGTACCGCGGGGGAGAAGGGCTGAGAGATACGCAGTATTTT. Combining the CDR3 with reference TRBV12-5 and TRBJ2-3 gives the whole variable domain DARVTQTPRHKVTEMGQEVTMRCQPILGHNTVFWYRQTMMQGLELLAYFRNRAPLDDSGMPKDRFSAEMPDATLATLKIQPSEPRDSAVYFCASGRYRTGYRGGEGLRDTQYFGPGTRLTVL.